The 18 T cell receptor beta chains in this list originate from one sample, sequenced in a study of blood T cells in healthy people across ages. PCR was performed a second time for about 6 to 11 cycles using a sample-barcoded 5' primer and a J-beta primer mix. MiXCR, run by TCRdb on the 5' RACE reads, gives a single entry per CDR3 protein. Of some 900,000 distinct CDR3 sequences listed, around 49% are singletons. Input material: blood. These receptors were taken from a man between 25 and 39 years old in good health.

The V call is TRBV7-2, the J call TRBJ2-5; tentatively, D is TRBD1 (6 bases). CDR3 length: 14 amino acids. From germline, CDR1 is SGHTA and CDR2 FQGNSA. Trimming left V 4 bases short and J 5 bases short, with 14 bases between. CDR3 region: CASSSGGQGETQYF. The CDR3 nucleotides are TGTGCCAGCAGCTCTGGCGGGCAGGGGGAGACCCAGTACTTC.

This clonotype was counted a few times. The rearrangement joins TRBV5-1 to TRBJ2-4; TRBD2 might be the D (6 bases). Germline-derived CDR1 and CDR2 are SGHRS and YFSETQ. The CDR3 runs 13 residues. The V and J ends lost 0 bases and 5 bases respectively, with 6 bases between them. In DNA, the CDR3 is TGCGCCAGCAGCTTGGCTAGCGAAAACATTCAGTACTTC. It yields the protein CASSLASENIQYF.

The chain joins TRBV5-4 to TRBJ1-1; possibly TRBD1 for D (6 bases). Between the trimmed V and J ends, which lost 3 bases and 6 bases, there was a span of 24 bases. Germline assignment: CDR1 SGHNT and CDR2 YYREEE (reference sequence). The CDR3 spans 17 residues. The CDR3 is CASSSGGRRLGIPEAFF. DNA for the CDR3: TGTGCCAGCAGCTCCGGGGGCAGGAGGCTCGGGATTCCTGAAGCTTTCTTT.

The chain has TRBV27 and TRBJ2-5; TRBD1 might be the D (5 bases). V gave up 5 bases and J gave up 13 bases, with 14 bases separating them. The V gene's germline CDR1 is MNHEY and CDR2 SMNVEV (reference sequence). This CDR3 comprises 11 residues. CDR3 protein: CASSGSGPRYF. In nucleotides, the CDR3 is TGTGCCAGCAGTGGGTCAGGGCCCCGGTACTTC.

This clonotype has a count of ten or more. The chain carries TRBV4-1 and TRBJ2-5; D gene unclear. V was shortened by 4 bases and J by 4 bases, with 10 bases between the two germline ends. CDR3 length: 13 residues. The germline V gene encodes CDR1 MGHRA and CDR2 YSYEKL. The CDR3 sequence: CASSPIWGETQYF. DNA for the CDR3: TGCGCCAGCAGCCCAATATGGGGAGAGACCCAGTACTTC.

This clonotype was counted a few times. The J gene is TRBJ2-7, the V gene TRBV4-3, with TRBD2 matching 7 bases. CDR3 size: 15 residues. V was pared by 2 bases and J by 0 bases, with 4 bases of the junction left unmatched. The V gene's germline CDR1 is LGHNA and CDR2 YSLEER. The CDR3 bases are TGCGCCAGCAGCCAAACCGGGACTACCTCCTACGAGCAGTACTTC. The encoded protein is CASSQTGTTSYEQYF.

At least ten counts were recorded for this clonotype. V usage is TRBV27 and J usage is TRBJ1-2; D is unclear. Germline CDR1 is MNHEY and CDR2 is SMNVEV (reference sequence). V shed 0 bases and J shed 0 bases, with 14 bases lying between them. This CDR3 comprises 17 residues. The CDR3 loop is CASSLSKGQRANYGYTF. The CDR3 DNA reads as TGTGCCAGCAGTTTATCAAAAGGGCAGAGAGCTAACTATGGCTACACCTTC.

The genes are TRBV18 and TRBJ2-7; no firm D call. Per germline, CDR1 KGHSH and CDR2 LQKENI. V was trimmed by 6 bases and J by 2 bases, leaving 14 bases between them. CDR3 size: 14 residues. CDR3 nucleotide sequence: TGTGCCAGCTCGCCGGTTGGCGGTACCTACGAGCAGTACTTC. Translating it yields CASSPVGGTYEQYF.

The rearrangement joins TRBV20-1 to TRBJ2-5, with 7 bases matching TRBD1. This CDR3 contains 13 residues. V lost 5 bases, J lost 4 bases, and 7 bases stayed unmatched. Germline V gives CDR1 DFQATT, CDR2 SNEGSKA (reference sequence). CDR3 in DNA: TGCAGTGCTGATGGGACAGATGGAGAGACCCAGTACTTC. Translating gives CSADGTDGETQYF.

This clonotype was picked up a small number of times. The V gene is TRBV7-9, the J gene TRBJ2-3; TRBD1 or TRBD2 may be the D gene (5 bases each). V dropped 5 bases and J dropped 7 bases, with 13 bases sitting between them. Germline-derived CDR1 and CDR2 are SEHNR and FQNEAQ (reference sequence). The CDR3 totals 13 residues. CDR3 sequence reads: CASSPLGDHTQYF. CDR3 coding DNA: TGTGCCAGCAGCCCTTTGGGGGACCATACGCAGTATTTT.

The genes are TRBV5-1 and TRBJ1-6; D unresolved. The V and J ends lost 4 bases and 9 bases respectively, with 20 bases between them. Per germline, CDR1 SGHRS and CDR2 YFSETQ. The CDR3 covers 16 residues. The CDR3 loop is CASSTSGGRESSPLHF. CDR3 coding DNA: TGCGCCAGCAGCACAAGCGGAGGACGGGAAAGTTCACCCCTCCACTTT. The whole variable domain, filled in from reference TRBV5-1 and TRBJ1-6, reads KAGVTQTPRYLIKTRGQQVTLSCSPISGHRSVSWYQQTPGQGLQFLFEYFSETQRNKGNFPGRFSGRQFSNSRSEMNVSTLELGDSALYLCASSTSGGRESSPLHFGNGTRLTVT.

This clonotype appeared a few times. The CDR3 loop is CASSPQGVSSYEQYF. In DNA, the CDR3 is TGTGCCAGCTCACCTCAGGGGGTAAGCTCCTACGAGCAGTACTTC. This chain connects TRBV18 to TRBJ2-7; 7 bases match TRBD1. Germline-derived CDR1 and CDR2 are KGHSH and LQKENI. V trimming: 3 bases; J trimming: 0 bases; junction bases outside the gene matches: 5. The CDR3 loop spans 15 amino acids.

This clonotype was detected a few times. The CDR3 sequence: CASSSFSAGGSYGYTF. The CDR3 region has the DNA TGTGCCAGCAGTTCATTCTCCGCGGGGGGCAGCTATGGCTACACCTTC. The rearrangement links TRBV27 to TRBJ1-2, with a possible D match to TRBD1 (6 bases). Trimming pared 4 bases from V and 4 bases from J, leaving 19 bases between. Germline V lookup: CDR1 MNHEY, CDR2 SMNVEV (reference sequence). CDR3 length: 16 residues.

A few counts support this clonotype. The DNA for the CDR3 is TGTGCCATCAGTGAGTCTAGGACAGGGGGGGGAGCCTTCTACGAGCAGTACTTC. The encoded protein is CAISESRTGGGAFYEQYF. This chain joins TRBV10-3 and TRBJ2-7; 10 bases agree with TRBD1. This CDR3 spans 18 amino acids. Per the germline V gene, CDR1 is ENHRY and CDR2 is SYGVKD. V lost 0 bases and J lost 3; bases outside the gene matches: 11.

The V and J genes are TRBV4-3 and TRBJ2-7, with D perhaps matching TRBD2 (6 bases). Trimming pared 1 base from V and 6 bases from J, leaving 10 bases between. In germline, CDR1 is LGHNA, CDR2 YSLEER. The CDR3 sequence is 13 residues long. The DNA of the CDR3 is TGCGCCAGCAGCCAAGTGGAGGGACGCGAGCAGTACTTC. Residues: CASSQVEGREQYF.

This clonotype was seen a handful of times. The gene calls are TRBV20-1 and TRBJ2-1; the match to TRBD2 covers 8 bases. Per the germline V gene, CDR1 is DFQATT and CDR2 is SNEGSKA (reference sequence). This CDR3 contains 11 residues. Trimming cost V 7 bases and J 4 bases; bases outside gene matches: 0. CDR3 protein: CSVAGYNEQFF. The CDR3 bases are TGCAGTGTAGCGGGGTACAATGAGCAGTTCTTC.

The chain is built from TRBV29-1 and TRBJ1-4, with 7 nucleotides matching TRBD1. Germline-derived CDR1 and CDR2 are SQVTM and ANQGSEA. This CDR3 has 14 amino acids. V gave up 5 bases and J gave up 8 bases; unmatched junction bases: 11. The CDR3 sequence: CSVRTTGRSEKLFF. For the CDR3, the DNA is TGCAGCGTTAGAACGACAGGGCGGAGCGAAAAACTGTTTTTT. Variable domain in full (rest from reference TRBV29-1 and TRBJ1-4): SAVISQKPSRDICQRGTSLTIQCQVDSQVTMMFWYRQQPGQSLTLIATANQGSEATYESGFVIDKFPISRPNLTFSTLTVSNMSPEDSSIYLCSVRTTGRSEKLFFGSGTQLSVL.

This rearrangement joins TRBV20-1 to TRBJ2-3; D gene uncertain. This CDR3 is built from 15 residues. Deletions cut 3 bases from V and 4 bases from J, with 17 bases between. The germline gives CDR1 DFQATT, CDR2 SNEGSKA (reference sequence). The DNA for the CDR3 is TGCAGTGCTAGGGGAACCCCCGGGTCCGCAGATACGCAGTATTTT. As protein: CSARGTPGSADTQYF.